Listed below are T cell receptor beta chains from one sample, sequenced in a study of T cell responses to AZD1222 COVID-19 vaccine. Profiled with immunoSEQ multiplex PCR; TCRdb holds only in-frame clones, not every one. The profile shows under 100,000 clones, approximately 91% of them singletons. Sample: peripheral blood, taken on day 0 of AZD1222 vaccination. Every receptor here comes from an adult in good health. CDR3s include the opening cysteine and the closing phenylalanine or tryptophan. D genes are given only for firm matches.

>TRBV7-9|TRBJ1-1|.
CASSLDPKREAFF
>TRBV15|TRBJ1-2|.
CATSDEEGYGYTF
>TRBV11-3|TRBJ2-7|.
CASSTTRDVAYEQYF
>TRBV7-6|TRBJ2-1|TRBD2
CASSLQEQRGSSEQFF
>TRBV7-9|TRBJ1-5|.
CASSSEGSWNQPQHF
>TRBV19|TRBJ2-7|TRBD1
CASSIGQGAYEQYF
>TRBV9|TRBJ1-6|.
CASSVGSGNSPLHF
>TRBV6-6|TRBJ2-4|.
CASVLGGAKNIQYF
>TRBV6-5|TRBJ1-5|TRBD1
CASGWDRANNQPQHF
>TRBV5-1|TRBJ1-2|.
CASSSGLYGYTF
>TRBV15|TRBJ1-1|.
CATSLGGWNTEAFF
>TRBV4-3|TRBJ2-1|TRBD2
CASSQDLGGLMAEQFF
>TRBV11-3|TRBJ2-5|.
CASSLWGEETQYF
>TRBV7-2|TRBJ1-3|.
CASSFSKGTGNTIYF
>TRBV9|TRBJ1-3|.
CASAQGSSGNTIYF
>TRBV4-1|TRBJ1-4|TRBD1
CASSQAGGTNEKLFF
>TRBV6-5|TRBJ2-7|.
CASSYLATYEQYF
>TRBV9|TRBJ2-7|.
CASSVGVGLTYEQYF
>TRBV10-1|TRBJ2-7|.
CASSEEVAGEQYF
>TRBV30|TRBJ1-5|.
CAWSPSPGVGNQPQHF
>TRBV7-6|TRBJ1-5|.
CASSSSLSEPQHF
>TRBV2|TRBJ1-2|.
CASRRVTNNYGYTF
>TRBV5-1|TRBJ2-7|TRBD1
CASSLGQGFDEQYF
>TRBV12-5|TRBJ2-5|.
CASGLVGGKTQYF
>TRBV19|TRBJ1-1|.
CASSIGSGGAEAFF
>TRBV12-2|TRBJ1-4|.
CASRIGRGKLFF
>TRBV30|TRBJ1-2|.
CAWSVLDFSKYGYTF
>TRBV7-2|TRBJ1-1|.
CASRGRLNTEAFF
>TRBV14|TRBJ1-6|.
CASSQGMGRQPLHF
>TRBV9|TRBJ1-1|.
CASSPQARRETEAFF
>TRBV28|TRBJ1-5|.
CASSSGGGKNQPQHF
>TRBV13|TRBJ2-2|TRBD2
CASSPRGGGPDTGELFF
>TRBV11-3|TRBJ1-6|.
CASSLQENSPLHF
>TRBV12-5|TRBJ2-1|.
CASGSLSVLSSYNEQFF
>TRBV12-5|TRBJ2-7|.
CASGSTRLSTYEQYF
>TRBV7-9|TRBJ1-5|TRBD1
CASSRTGDSNQPQHF
>TRBV19|TRBJ1-5|.
CASSMRVYNQPQHF
>TRBV2|TRBJ1-1|.
CASSEGLNTEAFF
>TRBV7-9|TRBJ2-5|.
CASSYIIQGDPPVQYF
>TRBV7-2|TRBJ2-7|TRBD2
CASSPFFSGGEYEQYF
>TRBV15|TRBJ2-2|.
CATSRELRLHGELFF
>TRBV6-6|TRBJ1-2|TRBD1
CASSHDRGGYTF
>TRBV7-2|TRBJ2-3|.
CASSLDRDTQYF
>TRBV7-3|TRBJ1-6|.
CASSLTHGYNSPLHF
>TRBV5-1|TRBJ1-2|.
CASSSGGVQSSGGYTF
>TRBV15|TRBJ2-1|.
CATSNQGGRYNEQFF
>TRBV5-1|TRBJ1-2|.
CASSTDSDRANYGYTF
>TRBV7-9|TRBJ2-7|.
CASRKDSGTGFHEQYF
>TRBV7-3|TRBJ2-1|TRBD2
CASSLRGPGLALNLPYNEQFF
>TRBV19|TRBJ1-5|.
CASRARRGDNQPQHF
>TRBV6-5|TRBJ1-2|.
CASSYSKLDSYGYTF
>TRBV20-1|TRBJ2-7|TRBD1
CSASSDRGGEQYF